The source of this T cell receptor beta chain is a study of T cells in Graves' hyperthyroidism and ophthalmopathy. Study context: At initial diagnosis, before any treatment had begun, peripheral blood was obtained.

V lost 5 bases to trimming and J lost 7 bases; unmatched junction nucleotides: 15. The germline gives CDR1 MDHEN, CDR2 SYDVKM. The CDR3 length is 16 residues. Patients between 18 and 65 years old had hyperthyroidism, newly diagnosed and lasting under 2 months. Investigators excluded patients with uncontrolled infection, other autoimmune disease, pregnancy or lactation. Clinical symptoms, serum thyroxine, TRAb, thyroid ultrasound and orbital computed tomography informed diagnoses. RNA transcripts were the template for amplifying TCR beta CDR3 regions. HTBI primers were employed in a first-round RT-PCR of the TCR CDR3. TCRdb processed the multiplex PCR reads anew with MiXCR; each CDR3 protein has one entry. The sample holds approximately 600,000 distinct CDR3 sequences, roughly 14% seen once.

The receptor was isolated from a woman in her 30s with Graves' hyperthyroidism that later progressed to Graves' ophthalmopathy. This chain joins TRBV28 and TRBJ1-2, with 8 bases identical to TRBD1. Sequencing used blood. The CDR3 spells CASSPAWTGKDGGYTF. For the CDR3, the DNA is TGTGCCAGCAGTCCCGCGTGGACAGGGAAGGATGGTGGCTACACCTTC.